This TCR beta chain was captured in a study of T cell repertoires in cytomegalovirus infection. The wider study: CMV infection together with matching HLA type was indicated by public TCR beta signatures.

Each CDR3 protein is one row after TCRdb ran MiXCR on the reads. The profile shows 500,000 to 600,000 distinct CDR3 sequences, 15% to 20% of them singletons. Remarks on this clonotype: Its antigen is undetermined. This sequence may be a read error, since a much larger clone differs from it by one base.

The CDR3 spans 15 residues. Study results and caveats: Cumulative public TCR beta family frequency identified carriers of CMV plus the relevant HLA. CMV-specific HLA-C-restricted TCR beta clonotypes dominated the ex vivo response.

The genes are TRBV12-3 or TRBV12-4 and TRBJ1-4, with 8 bases fitting TRBD1. The material sequenced was CD8+ T cells from PBMCs. The clonotype originates from a human donor in good health (CMV status not recorded). Some clones in this sample may be carry-over from other donors' samples. In DNA, the CDR3 is TGTGCCGGCAGTTTTGTCACAGGGGGAAATGAAAAACTGTTTTTT. It specifies CAGSFVTGGNEKLFF.